The clone carrying this T cell receptor beta chain was picked up a small number of times. What it binds is unknown. The method was immunoSEQ multiplex PCR; TCRdb's version includes in-frame clones alone and lacks a portion of them. The table shows 2,500 to 4,000 clones, with around 84% occurring only once. Normal lung was taken at the farthest possible site, at least 3 cm from tumour. DNA was extracted from unsorted cell suspensions stored frozen. Germline V gene sequence: CDR1 LNHDA, CDR2 SQIVND (reference sequence). This CDR3 has 13 amino acids. The V segment lost 5 bases and the J segment 6 bases; nucleotides outside the gene matches: 1. This entry belongs to a study of immune cell composition in non-small cell lung cancer. For the study at large: Most cases were lung adenocarcinoma or squamous cell carcinoma. The study's findings and limits: Clones >0.5% enriched in tumour were rarer in adenocarcinoma (around 35%) than squamous (roughly 75%). Tumour TCR-beta clonality showed no significant link to smoking pack-years.

The receptor was derived from a human donor with non-small cell lung cancer. The donor label of this sample is uncertain. The chain has TRBV19 and TRBJ2-2; TRBD2 aligns across 9 bases. The sample was non-adjacent lung tissue. CDR3 sequence: CASSVAGAGELFF. CDR3 sequence (DNA): TGTGCCAGTAGTGTAGCGGGAGCCGGGGAGCTGTTTTTT.